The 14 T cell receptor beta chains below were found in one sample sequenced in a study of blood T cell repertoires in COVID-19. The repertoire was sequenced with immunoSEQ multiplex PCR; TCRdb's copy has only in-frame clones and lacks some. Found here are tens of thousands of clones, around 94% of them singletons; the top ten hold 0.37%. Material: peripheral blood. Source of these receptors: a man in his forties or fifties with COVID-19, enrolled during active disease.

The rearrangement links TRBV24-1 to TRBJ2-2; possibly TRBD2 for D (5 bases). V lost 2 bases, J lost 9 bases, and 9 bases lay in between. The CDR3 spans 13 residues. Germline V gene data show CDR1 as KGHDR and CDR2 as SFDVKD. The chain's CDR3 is CATSDSYGRELFF. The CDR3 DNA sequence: TGTGCCACCAGTGATTCGTACGGGAGGGAGCTGTTTTTT.

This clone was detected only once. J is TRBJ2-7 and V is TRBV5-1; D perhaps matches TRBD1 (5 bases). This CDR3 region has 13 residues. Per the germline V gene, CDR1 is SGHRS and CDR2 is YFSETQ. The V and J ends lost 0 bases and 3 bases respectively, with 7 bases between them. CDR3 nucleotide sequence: TGCGCCAGCAGCTTGGCAGGGCTCTACGAGCAGTACTTC. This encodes CASSLAGLYEQYF.

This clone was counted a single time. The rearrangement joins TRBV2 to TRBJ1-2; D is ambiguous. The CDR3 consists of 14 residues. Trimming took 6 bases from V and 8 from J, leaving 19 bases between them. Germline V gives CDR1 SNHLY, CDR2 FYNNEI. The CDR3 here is CASSHPTRREGYTF. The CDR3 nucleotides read TGTGCCAGCAGCCATCCGACCAGACGGGAGGGCTACACCTTC. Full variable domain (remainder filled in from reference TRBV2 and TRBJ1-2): EPEVTQTPSHQVTQMGQEVILRCVPISNHLYFYWYRQILGQKVEFLVSFYNNEISEKSEIFDDQFSVERPDGSNFTLKIRSTKLEDSAMYFCASSHPTRREGYTFGSGTRLTVV.

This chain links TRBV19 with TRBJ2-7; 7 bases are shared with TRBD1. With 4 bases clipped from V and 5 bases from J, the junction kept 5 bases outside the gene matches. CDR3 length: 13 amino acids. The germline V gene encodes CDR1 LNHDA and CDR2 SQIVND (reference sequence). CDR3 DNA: TGTGCCAGTAGTAGCACAGGGGCCCACGAGCAGTACTTC. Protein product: CASSSTGAHEQYF.

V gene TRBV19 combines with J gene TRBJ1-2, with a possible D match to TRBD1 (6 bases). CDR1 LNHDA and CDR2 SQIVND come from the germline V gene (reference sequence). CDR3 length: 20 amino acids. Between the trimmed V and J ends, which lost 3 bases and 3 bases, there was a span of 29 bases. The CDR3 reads CASSIPRTGRGQKDDYGYTF. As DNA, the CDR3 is TGTGCCAGTAGTATTCCTCGAACCGGCAGGGGCCAAAAGGATGACTATGGCTACACCTTC.

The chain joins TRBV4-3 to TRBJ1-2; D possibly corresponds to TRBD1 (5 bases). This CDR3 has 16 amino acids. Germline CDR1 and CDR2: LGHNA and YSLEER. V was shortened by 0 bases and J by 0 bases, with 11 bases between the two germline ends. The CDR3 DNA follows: TGCGCCAGCAGCCAAGACAGGGTTGGGGCTAACTATGGCTACACCTTC. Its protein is CASSQDRVGANYGYTF.

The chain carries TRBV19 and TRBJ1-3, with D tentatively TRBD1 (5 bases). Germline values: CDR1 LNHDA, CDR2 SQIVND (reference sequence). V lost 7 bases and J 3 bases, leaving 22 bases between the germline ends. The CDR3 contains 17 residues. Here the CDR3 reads CASTPTRQSRSGNTIYF. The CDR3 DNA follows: TGTGCCAGTACCCCAACTCGACAGTCCCGAAGTGGAAACACCATATATTTT.

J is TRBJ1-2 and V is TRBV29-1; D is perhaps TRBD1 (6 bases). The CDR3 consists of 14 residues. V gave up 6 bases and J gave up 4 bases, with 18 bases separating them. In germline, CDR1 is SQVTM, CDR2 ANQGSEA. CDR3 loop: CSVTEQGLGYGYTF. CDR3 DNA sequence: TGCAGCGTGACAGAACAGGGTCTAGGCTATGGCTACACCTTC.

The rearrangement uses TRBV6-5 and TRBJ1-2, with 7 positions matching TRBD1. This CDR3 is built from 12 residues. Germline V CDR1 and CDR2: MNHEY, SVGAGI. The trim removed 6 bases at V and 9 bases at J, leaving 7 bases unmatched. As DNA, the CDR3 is TGTGCCAGCAGCGAGACAGGGTCTAGCTACACCTTC. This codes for CASSETGSSYTF.

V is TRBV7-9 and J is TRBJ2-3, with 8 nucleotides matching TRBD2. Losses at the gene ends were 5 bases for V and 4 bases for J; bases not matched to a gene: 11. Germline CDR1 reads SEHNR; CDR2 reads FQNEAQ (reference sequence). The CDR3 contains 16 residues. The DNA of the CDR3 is TGTGCCAGCAGCCCCGGGGGGGGAGGGCCTCCAGATACGCAGTATTTT. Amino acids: CASSPGGGGPPDTQYF.

The CDR3 loop is CASSFRTGPGEQYF. The CDR3 nucleotides read TGTGCCAGCAGCTTCCGGACAGGGCCGGGGGAGCAGTACTTC. The chain carries TRBV5-5 and TRBJ2-7, with 8 positions matching TRBD1. Germline V gives CDR1 SGHKS, CDR2 YYEKEE (reference sequence). CDR3 length: 14 residues. J lost 7 bases, V lost 2 bases, and 8 bases had no gene match.

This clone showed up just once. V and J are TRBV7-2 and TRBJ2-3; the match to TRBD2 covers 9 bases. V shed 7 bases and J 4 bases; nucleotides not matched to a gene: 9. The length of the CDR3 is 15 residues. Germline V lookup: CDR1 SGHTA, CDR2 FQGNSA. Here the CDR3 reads CASNSVSGSPDTQYF. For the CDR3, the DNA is TGTGCCAGCAACTCGGTTAGCGGGAGTCCAGATACGCAGTATTTT.

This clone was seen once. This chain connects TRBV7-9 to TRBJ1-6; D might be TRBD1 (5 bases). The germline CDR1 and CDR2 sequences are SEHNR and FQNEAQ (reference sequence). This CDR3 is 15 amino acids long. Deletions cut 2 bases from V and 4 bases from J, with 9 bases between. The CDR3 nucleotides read TGTGCCAGCAGCTTAAGCGGGACTTATAATTCACCCCTCCACTTT. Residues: CASSLSGTYNSPLHF.

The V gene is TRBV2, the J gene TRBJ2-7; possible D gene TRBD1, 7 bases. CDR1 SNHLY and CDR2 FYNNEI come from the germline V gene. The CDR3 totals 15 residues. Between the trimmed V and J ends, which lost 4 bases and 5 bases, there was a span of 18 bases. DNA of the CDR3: TGTGCCAGCAGTGCGTTGGAGGGGGCGATCCACGAGCAGTACTTC. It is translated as CASSALEGAIHEQYF.